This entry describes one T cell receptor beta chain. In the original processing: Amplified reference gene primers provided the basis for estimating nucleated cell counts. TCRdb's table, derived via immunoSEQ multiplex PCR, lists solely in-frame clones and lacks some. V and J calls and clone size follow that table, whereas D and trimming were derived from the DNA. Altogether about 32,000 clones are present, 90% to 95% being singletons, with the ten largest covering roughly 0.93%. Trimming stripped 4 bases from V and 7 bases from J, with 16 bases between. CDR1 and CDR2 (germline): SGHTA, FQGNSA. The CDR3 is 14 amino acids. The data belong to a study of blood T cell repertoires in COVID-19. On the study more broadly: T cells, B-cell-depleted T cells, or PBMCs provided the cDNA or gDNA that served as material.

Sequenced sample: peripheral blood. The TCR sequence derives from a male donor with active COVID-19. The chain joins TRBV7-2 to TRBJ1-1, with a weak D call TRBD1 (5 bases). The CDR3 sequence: CASSSQFTGGEAFF. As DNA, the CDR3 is TGTGCCAGCAGCTCCCAATTTACAGGTGGTGAAGCTTTCTTT.